This T cell receptor beta chain is from a study of a mutant IDH1 vaccine in newly diagnosed glioma. Using immunoSEQ multiplex PCR, the repertoire was profiled, and TCRdb retains in-frame clones only, with some absent. This repertoire shows around 57,000 clones, around 91% found once; its top ten account for 1.9%. Regarding this clone: Its antigen is unidentified.

Stated time point: week 11, during vaccination. A 20-mer mutant IDH1 peptide at 300 ug was injected subcutaneously with topical imiquimod. New IDH1-mutant, ATRX-lost WHO grade 3 or 4 astrocytomas occurred in donors. The germline gives CDR1 MNHEY, CDR2 SVGAGI. The CDR3 runs to 14 residues. The germline V and J ends were trimmed by 8 bases and 6 bases, with 16 bases remaining between them. Here the sequenced sample was PBMCs, taken from a glioma patient whose treatment included an IDH1 peptide vaccine. The source of this sequence is a man aged 40-50 years with glioma. The chain has TRBV6-5 and TRBJ2-2, with TRBD1 as a possible D gene (8 bases). The CDR3 DNA follows: TGTGCCAGCCTGAGGACAGGGAGGGCCGGGGAGCTGTTTTTT. Its translation is CASLRTGRAGELFF.